The rows below give T cell receptor beta chains drawn from one sample of a study of blood T cells in healthy people across ages. TCRdb passed the 5' RACE reads through MiXCR, listing each CDR3 protein once. The sample carries about 1.4 million distinct CDR3 sequences, 59% recorded once. The sample comprised blood. The receptors originated from a young man in good health. CDR3s leave out the opening cysteine and the closing phenylalanine or tryptophan. Fields, in order: CDR3 protein, D gene, V gene. A D gene is named only where the DNA matches it firmly.

ASSEPGWNYGYT,.,TRBV25-1
ASSPTEGFYNEQF,.,TRBV4-1
ASNPGQGIGDTQY,TRBD1,TRBV28
SARGNHYTYNEQF,.,TRBV20-1
ASSLTSGGNREQY,TRBD2,TRBV27
ASGFPASGANEQF,TRBD2,TRBV6-2/TRBV6-3
ASSPRDDNEQF,.,TRBV5-1
ASSEIRSSQEQF,.,TRBV25-1
ASSLLRTSGDTQY,TRBD2,TRBV27
ASSLGRASTNVLT,.,TRBV7-9
ASSLGPRDRNYGYT,TRBD1,TRBV11-2
SVRTDEQY,.,TRBV29-1
ASRTAGNYGYT,.,TRBV3-1
ASSQDGGPGNTIY,.,TRBV4-1
ASSFLSAGNEQF,.,TRBV5-4
SVGTGGPYEQY,TRBD1,TRBV29-1
ASSTLTGGSYNEQF,TRBD1,TRBV12-3/TRBV12-4
ASSGPGLAVVIQY,TRBD2,TRBV5-6
ASGGQGADTQY,TRBD1,TRBV27
ASSVDLGGSPLH,.,TRBV9
ASSSPSTFDEQY,.,TRBV7-9
SVVRILNTEAF,.,TRBV29-1
ASSEAGQYNSPLH,.,TRBV2
ASSPPGQIYEQY,TRBD1,TRBV28
ATSSPLGFRTYNEQF,.,TRBV15
ASSLVSNRASYEQY,.,TRBV5-1
ASSVYGSSYNEQY,.,TRBV9
AISTTLGQGADKLF,TRBD1,TRBV10-3
ASSQSRTDNSPLH,.,TRBV4-2
ASTSSPAGDTQY,.,TRBV6-5
ASQDSKNTEAF,.,TRBV28
ASSLMSDTGAQY,.,TRBV7-9
ASSQEPEQGASYEQY,TRBD1,TRBV4-1
GCYRGGTEAF,TRBD1,TRBV29-1
ASSLESGSGYEQY,.,TRBV7-2
ASSLVHRSPNSPLH,.,TRBV7-2
ASSSGWTSEQY,TRBD2,TRBV7-2
AIAHPARYEQY,.,TRBV10-3
ASSPLGTPTYEQY,.,TRBV27
ASSPPGLAGGWYNEQF,TRBD2,TRBV7-9
ASSPPSRRYEQY,.,TRBV18
ASGTGVTNEKLF,TRBD1,TRBV6-5
ASSLGGSSSYEQY,.,TRBV7-2
AISESNVYEQY,.,TRBV10-3
ASSNSRGPSPLH,TRBD1,TRBV11-2
ASSTGQGTDTQY,TRBD1,TRBV5-1
ASSLSSGIPQYEQF,TRBD2,TRBV27
AISSVTGVEQY,TRBD1,TRBV10-3
ASSLYGLRAF,.,TRBV12-3/TRBV12-4
ASSSGGGFGEQF,TRBD2,TRBV6-6
AISQGVSSYNEQY,TRBD1,TRBV10-3
SVRDTIYNEQY,.,TRBV29-1
ASSGTSNLGNTEAF,.,TRBV5-1
SASVRDPTNNEQF,.,TRBV20-1
ASSFSGGEEY,TRBD2,TRBV7-6